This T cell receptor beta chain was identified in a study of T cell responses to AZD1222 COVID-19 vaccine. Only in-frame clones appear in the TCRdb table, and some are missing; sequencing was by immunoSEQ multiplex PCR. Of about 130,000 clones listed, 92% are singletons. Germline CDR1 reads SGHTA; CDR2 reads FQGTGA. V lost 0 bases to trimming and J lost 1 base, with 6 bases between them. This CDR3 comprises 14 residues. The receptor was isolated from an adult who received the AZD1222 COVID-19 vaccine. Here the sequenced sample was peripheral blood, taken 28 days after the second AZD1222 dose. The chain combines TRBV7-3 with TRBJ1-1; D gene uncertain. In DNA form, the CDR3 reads TGTGCCAGCAGCTTAACAGGTCAGAACACTGAAGCTTTCTTT. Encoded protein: CASSLTGQNTEAFF. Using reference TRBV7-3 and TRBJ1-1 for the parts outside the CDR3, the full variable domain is GAGVSQTPSNKVTEKGKYVELRCDPISGHTALYWYRQSLGQGPEFLIYFQGTGAADDSGLPNDRFFAVRPEGSVSTLKIQRTERGDSAVYLCASSLTGQNTEAFFGQGTRLTVV.